These 14 T cell receptor beta chains share one sample of origin, sequenced in a study of blood T cell repertoires in COVID-19. The table came from immunoSEQ multiplex PCR; TCRdb's copy has only in-frame clones and leaves some out. The top ten clones hold around 7% of a sample with 150,000 to 200,000 clones, approximately 87% of them seen once. Sequencing used PBMCs or T cells enriched from blood (not recorded which). All receptors come from a woman between 45 and 65 years old who had recovered from COVID-19.

This clone was detected once. V gene TRBV6-5 combines with J gene TRBJ1-3; possible D gene TRBD1, 6 bases. This CDR3 has 15 residues. Trimming cost V 6 bases and J 4 bases, with 16 bases left between them. Germline V lookup: CDR1 MNHEY, CDR2 SVGAGI. CDR3 loop: CASSLGGAEGNTIYF. The CDR3 bases are TGTGCCAGCAGCCTTGGGGGGGCGGAAGGAAACACCATATATTTT.

V gene TRBV3-1 (or the pseudogene TRBV3-2) combines with J gene TRBJ2-7; D gene ambiguous. The germline V and J ends were trimmed by 1 base and 8 bases, with 12 bases remaining between them. The CDR3 covers 13 residues. The germline CDR1 and CDR2 sequences are LGHDT and YNNKEL (reference sequence). CDR3 loop: CASSQATAPKQYF. For the CDR3, the DNA is TGTGCCAGCAGCCAAGCGACTGCCCCCAAGCAGTACTTC.

This chain uses TRBV7-2 with TRBJ2-7; no definite D call. CDR3 size: 14 residues. CDR1 SGHTA and CDR2 FQGNSA come from the germline V gene. V shed 1 base and J shed 2 bases, with 9 bases lying between them. In DNA form, the CDR3 reads TGTGCCAGCAGCTTAGAGCGTCAGACCTACGAGCAGTACTTC. This codes for CASSLERQTYEQYF.

This clone is a singleton in its sample. The chain has TRBV5-4 and TRBJ1-1; D might be TRBD1 (5 bases). Deletions cut 5 bases from V and 1 base from J, with 15 bases between. Germline assignment: CDR1 SGHNT and CDR2 YYREEE (reference sequence). This CDR3 comprises 15 residues. CDR3 DNA sequence: TGTGCCAGCAGACTCGGGGGTCAACCGAACACTGAAGCTTTCTTT. This sequence encodes CASRLGGQPNTEAFF.

The chain employs TRBV5-1 and TRBJ1-1, with 8 positions matching TRBD1. J lost 1 base, V lost 3 bases, and 2 bases had no gene match. This CDR3 contains 14 residues. Germline values: CDR1 SGHRS, CDR2 YFSETQ. The CDR3 bases are TGCGCCAGCAGCTGGACAGGGTCGAACACTGAAGCTTTCTTT. Amino acid sequence: CASSWTGSNTEAFF.

This clone was counted only a few times. V is TRBV7-2 and J is TRBJ2-5, with D possibly matching TRBD2 (5 bases). V lost 1 base and J 4 bases, leaving 16 bases between the germline ends. Germline loops: CDR1 SGHTA, CDR2 FQGNSA. This CDR3 comprises 16 residues. The CDR3 DNA is TGTGCCAGCAGCTTAGAGGTCTTAGCGTCCCGAGAGACCCAGTACTTC. Its translation: CASSLEVLASRETQYF.

The rearrangement uses TRBV30 and TRBJ2-5, with 8 bases fitting TRBD2. Germline loops: CDR1 GTSNPN, CDR2 SVGIG (reference sequence). The CDR3 runs to 16 residues. The junction had 15 bases not matched to a gene; V was cut back by 4 bases and J by 5 bases. This CDR3 is CAWKEKTGLAGETQYF. In DNA form, the CDR3 reads TGTGCCTGGAAGGAGAAAACCGGGCTAGCGGGTGAGACCCAGTACTTC.

With respect to this clone: At the DNA level, this CDR3 is encoded by other sequences in the same sample as well. The V gene is TRBV7-2, the J gene TRBJ2-5, with 8 bases aligning to TRBD2. V shed 1 base, J shed 2 bases, and the junction held 3 bases outside the gene matches. This CDR3 spans 15 amino acids. CDR1 is SGHTA and CDR2 is FQGNSA in the germline V gene. CDR3 protein: CASSLVGGGQETQYF. CDR3 sequence (DNA): TGTGCCAGCAGCTTAGTCGGCGGGGGGCAAGAGACCCAGTACTTC.

The V call is TRBV18, the J call TRBJ1-3; D not certain. The V and J ends lost 2 bases and 0 bases respectively, with 8 bases between them. The CDR3 contains 15 residues. In germline, CDR1 is KGHSH, CDR2 LQKENI. The chain's CDR3 is CASSPRELSGNTIYF. The CDR3 nucleotides are TGTGCCAGCTCACCAAGAGAGCTCTCTGGAAACACCATATATTTT.

This clone appeared a few times. This chain joins TRBV6-5 and TRBJ1-2; D perhaps matches TRBD1 (6 bases). The germline V gene has CDR1 MNHEY and CDR2 SVGAGI. The CDR3 is 16 residues long. V shed 4 bases and J shed 4 bases, with 19 bases lying between them. The DNA of the CDR3 is TGTGCCAGCAGTTCATGGTACAGGGATTCGGGCTATGGCTACACCTTC. The encoded protein is CASSSWYRDSGYGYTF.

This clone was counted only a few times. The chain uses TRBV28 and TRBJ1-5; no definite D call. The CDR3 totals 13 residues. CDR1 MDHEN and CDR2 SYDVKM come from the germline V gene. The V and J ends lost 3 bases and 1 base respectively, with 4 bases between them. The CDR3 nucleotides are TGTGCCAGCAGTTTTGGCAGCAATCAGCCCCAGCATTTT. It yields the protein CASSFGSNQPQHF.

V and J are TRBV6-5 and TRBJ2-7; D unclear. The CDR3 runs to 13 residues. Germline CDR1 MNHEY, CDR2 SVGAGI. V was pared by 7 bases and J by 0 bases, with 10 bases between. The CDR3 DNA follows: TGTGCCAGCACTCCCGGTAGCTCCTACGAGCAGTACTTC. Amino acid sequence: CASTPGSSYEQYF.

The V gene is TRBV12-3 or TRBV12-4, the J gene TRBJ1-1; D possibly corresponds to TRBD1 (6 bases). The V and J ends lost 5 bases and 6 bases respectively, with 13 bases between them. This CDR3 is 13 amino acids long. DNA for the CDR3: TGTGCCAGCAGTATACAGGGCCCCGCTGAAGCTTTCTTT. Its protein product is CASSIQGPAEAFF.

The chain links TRBV7-9 to TRBJ2-1, with 7 bases aligning to TRBD1. The CDR3 extends over 13 amino acids. Losses at the gene ends were 4 bases for V and 6 bases for J; bases not matched to a gene: 3. Germline CDR1 and CDR2: SEHNR and FQNEAQ (reference sequence). The CDR3 loop is CASSWGQTNEQFF. CDR3 coding DNA: TGTGCCAGCAGCTGGGGACAGACCAATGAGCAGTTCTTC.